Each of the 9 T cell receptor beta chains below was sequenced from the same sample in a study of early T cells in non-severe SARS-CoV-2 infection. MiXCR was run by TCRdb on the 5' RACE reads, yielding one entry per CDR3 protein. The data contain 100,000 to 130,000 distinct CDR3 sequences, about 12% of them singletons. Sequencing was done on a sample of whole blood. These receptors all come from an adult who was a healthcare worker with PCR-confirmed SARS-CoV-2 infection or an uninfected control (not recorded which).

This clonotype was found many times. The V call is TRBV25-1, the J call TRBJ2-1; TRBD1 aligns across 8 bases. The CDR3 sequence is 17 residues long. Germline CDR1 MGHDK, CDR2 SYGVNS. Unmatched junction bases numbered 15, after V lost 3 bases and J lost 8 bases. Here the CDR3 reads CASSDPPLTGGLDEQFF. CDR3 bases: TGTGCCAGCAGTGATCCCCCCCTTACAGGGGGTCTCGATGAGCAGTTCTTC. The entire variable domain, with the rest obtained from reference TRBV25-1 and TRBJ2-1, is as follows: EADIYQTPRYLVIGTGKKITLECSQTMGHDKMYWYQQDPGMELHLIHYSYGVNSTEKGDLSSESTVSRIRTEHFPLTLESARPSHTSQYLCASSDPPLTGGLDEQFFGPGTRLTVL.

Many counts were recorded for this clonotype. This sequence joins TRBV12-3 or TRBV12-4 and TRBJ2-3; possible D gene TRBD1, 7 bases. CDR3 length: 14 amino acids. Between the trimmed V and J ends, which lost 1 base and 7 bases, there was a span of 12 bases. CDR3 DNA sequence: TGTGCCAGCAGTTTAGGGAGGGGGCCGAATACGCAGTATTTT. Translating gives CASSLGRGPNTQYF.

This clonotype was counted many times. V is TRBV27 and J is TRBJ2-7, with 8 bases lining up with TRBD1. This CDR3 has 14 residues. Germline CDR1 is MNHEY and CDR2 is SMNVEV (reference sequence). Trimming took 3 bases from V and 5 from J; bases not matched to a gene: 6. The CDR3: CASSLTGDFHEQYF. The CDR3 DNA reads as TGTGCCAGCAGTTTGACAGGGGACTTCCACGAGCAGTACTTC.

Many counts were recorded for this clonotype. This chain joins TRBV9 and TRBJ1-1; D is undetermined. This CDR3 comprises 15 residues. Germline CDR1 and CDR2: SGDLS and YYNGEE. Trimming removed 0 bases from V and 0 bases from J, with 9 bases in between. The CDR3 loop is CASSVGGDMNTEAFF. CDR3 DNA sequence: TGTGCCAGCAGCGTAGGGGGAGACATGAACACTGAAGCTTTCTTT. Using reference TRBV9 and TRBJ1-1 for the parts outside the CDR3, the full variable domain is DSGVTQTPKHLITATGQRVTLRCSPRSGDLSVYWYQQSLDQGLQFLIQYYNGEERAKGNILERFSAQQFPDLHSELNLSSLELGDSALYFCASSVGGDMNTEAFFGQGTRLTVV.

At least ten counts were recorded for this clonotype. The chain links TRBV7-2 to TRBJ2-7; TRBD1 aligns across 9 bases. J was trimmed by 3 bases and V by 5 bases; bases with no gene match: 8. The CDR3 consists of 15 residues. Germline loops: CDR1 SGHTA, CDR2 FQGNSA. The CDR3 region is CASSVSGTGIYEQYF. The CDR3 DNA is TGTGCCAGCAGCGTATCCGGGACAGGGATCTACGAGCAGTACTTC.

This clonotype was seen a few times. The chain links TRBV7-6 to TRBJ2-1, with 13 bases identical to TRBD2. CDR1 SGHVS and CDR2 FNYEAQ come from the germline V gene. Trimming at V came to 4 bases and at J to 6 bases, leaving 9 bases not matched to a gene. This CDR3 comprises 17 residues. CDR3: CASSYGLAGEGGNEQFF. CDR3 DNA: TGTGCCAGCAGCTACGGACTAGCGGGAGAGGGGGGCAATGAGCAGTTCTTC.

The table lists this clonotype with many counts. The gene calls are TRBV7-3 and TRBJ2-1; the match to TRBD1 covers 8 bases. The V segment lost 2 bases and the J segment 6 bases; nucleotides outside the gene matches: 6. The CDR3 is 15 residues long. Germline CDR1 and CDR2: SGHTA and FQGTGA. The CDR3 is CASSLFGQGSNEQFF. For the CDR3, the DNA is TGTGCCAGCAGCTTATTCGGACAGGGCTCCAATGAGCAGTTCTTC.

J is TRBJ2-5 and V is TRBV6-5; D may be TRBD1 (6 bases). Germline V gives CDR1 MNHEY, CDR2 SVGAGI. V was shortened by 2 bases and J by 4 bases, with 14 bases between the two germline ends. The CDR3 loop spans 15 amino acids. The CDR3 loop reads CASSYAGVGGETQYF. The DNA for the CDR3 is TGTGCCAGCAGTTACGCAGGGGTAGGAGGAGAGACCCAGTACTTC.

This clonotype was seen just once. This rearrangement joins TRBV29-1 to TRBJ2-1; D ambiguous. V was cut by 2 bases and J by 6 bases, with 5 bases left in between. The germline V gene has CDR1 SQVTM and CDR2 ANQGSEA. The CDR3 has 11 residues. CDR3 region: CSVEFVNEQFF. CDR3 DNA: TGCAGCGTTGAATTTGTCAATGAGCAGTTCTTC.